Below, 9 T cell receptor beta chains from the same sample are listed, as sequenced in a study of technical replicates of blood from several donors. Clones were read by immunoSEQ multiplex PCR, and TCRdb kept only the in-frame ones, dropping some. The data hold roughly 80,000 clones, with about 96% observed a single time. Sequenced material: T cells isolated from PBMCs. These receptors came from a human donor in good health.

The CDR3 here is CASSVGTGDGYTF. In nucleotides, the CDR3 is TGTGCCAGCAGTGTTGGGACAGGGGACGGCTACACCTTC. The chain recombines TRBV2 with TRBJ1-2; TRBD1 aligns across 10 bases. V shed 4 bases, J shed 8 bases, and the junction held 4 bases outside the gene matches. This CDR3 region has 13 residues. CDR1 is SNHLY and CDR2 is FYNNEI in the germline V gene.

This chain links TRBV28 with TRBJ2-2; 7 bases align to TRBD1. J was trimmed by 8 bases and V by 11 bases; bases with no gene match: 14. This CDR3 spans 14 amino acids. Germline V gene lookup returns CDR1 MDHEN and CDR2 SYDVKM. CDR3 loop: CAHSRQGWAGELFF. The CDR3, as DNA: TGTGCCCACAGTAGACAGGGTTGGGCTGGGGAGCTGTTTTTT.

This chain uses TRBV29-1 with TRBJ1-3, with 8 positions matching TRBD1. This CDR3 contains 14 residues. CDR1 and CDR2 from the germline V gene are SQVTM and ANQGSEA. Trimming took 2 bases from V and 3 from J; bases not matched to a gene: 3. CDR3 protein: CSVEQGAVGNTIYF. The CDR3 DNA reads TGCAGCGTTGAACAGGGGGCAGTTGGAAACACCATATATTTT.

The chain uses TRBV27 and TRBJ1-1; D possibly corresponds to TRBD1 (6 bases). The V gene lost 8 bases and the J gene lost 5 bases, with 18 bases spanning the gap. CDR3 length equals 14 residues. CDR1 MNHEY and CDR2 SMNVEV come from the germline V gene (reference sequence). CDR3 amino acids: CASRSGALGTEAFF. CDR3 bases: TGTGCCAGCCGATCAGGGGCATTGGGGACTGAAGCTTTCTTT.

The chain employs TRBV7-2 and TRBJ2-1, with 16 positions matching TRBD2. The CDR3 extends over 16 amino acids. With V trimmed by 1 base and J by 12 bases, 6 bases remained unmatched. Looked up from germline, CDR1 is SGHTA and CDR2 is FQGNSA. Here the CDR3 reads CASSLVVGTSGRGQFF. DNA of the CDR3: TGTGCCAGCAGCTTAGTAGTTGGGACTAGCGGGAGGGGGCAGTTCTTC.

V gene TRBV2 combines with J gene TRBJ2-4; D unresolved. Germline V CDR1 and CDR2: SNHLY, FYNNEI. The germline V and J ends were trimmed by 0 bases and 0 bases, with 9 bases remaining between them. The CDR3 runs 16 residues. CDR3 in amino acids: CASSEAVMLAKNIQYF. DNA of the CDR3: TGTGCCAGCAGTGAAGCCGTTATGTTAGCCAAAAACATTCAGTACTTC.

The rearrangement links TRBV6-6 to TRBJ1-2; 7 positions match TRBD1. Trimming at V came to 0 bases and at J to 6 bases, leaving 1 base not matched to a gene. The CDR3 runs 13 residues. Germline V gene sequence: CDR1 MNHNY, CDR2 SVGAGI (reference sequence). Here the CDR3 DNA reads TGTGCCAGCAGTTACTCGGGGACAGATGGCTACACCTTC. It encodes CASSYSGTDGYTF.

This clone was picked up one time. CDR3 in amino acids: CASSLTSEQYF. CDR3 sequence (DNA): TGTGCCAGCAGTTTGACTTCCGAGCAGTACTTC. V usage is TRBV28 and J usage is TRBJ2-7; D unresolved. The CDR3 has 11 residues. Germline V lookup: CDR1 MDHEN, CDR2 SYDVKM. V lost 3 bases, J lost 6 bases, and 6 bases lay in between. The whole variable domain, remainder taken from reference TRBV28 and TRBJ2-7, is DVKVTQSSRYLVKRTGEKVFLECVQDMDHENMFWYRQDPGLGLRLIYFSYDVKMKEKGDIPEGYSVSREKKERFSLILESASTNQTSMYLCASSLTSEQYFGPGTRLTVT.

This chain links TRBV7-9 with TRBJ2-3; 7 bases map to TRBD2. Germline CDR1 reads SEHNR; CDR2 reads FQNEAQ (reference sequence). This CDR3 region has 17 residues. V dropped 2 bases and J dropped 2; count of bases not matched to a gene: 10. In DNA form, the CDR3 reads TGTGCCAGCAGCTTATTTGGGGAGCGGGGCATCACAGATACGCAGTATTTT. It yields the protein CASSLFGERGITDTQYF.